Sequencing of this TCR beta chain was carried out in a study of T-cell reconstitution after alpha-beta-depleted transplantation in children. Unique molecular identifiers featured in how the TCRbeta library was prepared. TCRdb recomputed calls from the PCR reads with MiXCR, one row per CDR3 protein. Among hundreds of thousands of distinct CDR3 sequences listed, roughly a tenth were seen once. This CDR3 is 17 amino acids long. The ends lost 6 bases at V and 7 bases at J; junction bases unmatched: 19. The germline CDR1 and CDR2 sequences are ENHRY and SYGVKD. This TCR came from a human donor who donated a stem cell graft to a child with acute myeloid leukemia. This chain joins TRBV10-3 and TRBJ2-7; 9 nucleotides line up with TRBD1. The specimen comprised PBMCs from the stem cell graft donor, sampled from the stem cell graft. The CDR3 spells CAISPGQGVKGGWEQYF. For the CDR3, the DNA is TGTGCCATCAGCCCGGGACAGGGTGTCAAGGGTGGATGGGAGCAGTACTTC.